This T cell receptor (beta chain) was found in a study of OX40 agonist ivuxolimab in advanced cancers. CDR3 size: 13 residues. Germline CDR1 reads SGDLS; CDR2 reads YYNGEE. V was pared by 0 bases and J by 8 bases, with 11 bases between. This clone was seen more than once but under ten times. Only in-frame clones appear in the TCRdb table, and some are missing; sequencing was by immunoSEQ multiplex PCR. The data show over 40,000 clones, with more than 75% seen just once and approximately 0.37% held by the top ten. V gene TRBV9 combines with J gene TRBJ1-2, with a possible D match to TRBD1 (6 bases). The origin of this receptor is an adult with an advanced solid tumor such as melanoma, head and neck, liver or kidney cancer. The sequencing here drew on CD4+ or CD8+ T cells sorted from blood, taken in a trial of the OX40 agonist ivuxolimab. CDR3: CASSVVQGGGYTF. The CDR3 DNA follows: TGTGCCAGCAGCGTAGTACAGGGAGGAGGCTACACCTTC.